Listed below are T cell receptor beta chains from one sample, sequenced in a study of control samples from healthy donors and cancer patients. The table came from immunoSEQ multiplex PCR; TCRdb's copy has only in-frame clones and leaves some out. The table has 120,000 or so clones, 80% to 95% seen once. The material sequenced was blood. These receptors were obtained from a man between 18 and 35 years old in good health. Both conserved end residues are part of each CDR3. Each record gives: CDR3 protein, CDR3 DNA, J gene, V gene, D gene, clone size. A D gene is named only where the DNA matches it firmly. Expanded clones are given a class, and other clones once, few, many or no size at all.

cdr3_aa: CASSPRPVDTEAFF
cdr3_nt: TGTGCCAGCAGCCCTCGGCCAGTGGACACTGAAGCTTTCTTT
j_call: TRBJ1-1
v_call: TRBV3-1/TRBV3-2
d_call: NA
clone_size: NA

cdr3_aa: CASSGPQPYNEQFF
cdr3_nt: TGTGCCAGCAGCGGGCCTCAGCCTTACAATGAGCAGTTCTTC
j_call: TRBJ2-1
v_call: TRBV27
d_call: NA
clone_size: NA

cdr3_aa: CASSVAGGPGNKQFF
cdr3_nt: TGTGCCAGCAGCGTAGCGGGAGGGCCTGGAAATAAGCAGTTCTTC
j_call: TRBJ2-1
v_call: TRBV9
d_call: TRBD2
clone_size: NA

cdr3_aa: CASSPIQGYNSPLHF
cdr3_nt: TGCGCCAGCAGTCCAATTCAGGGTTATAATTCACCCCTCCACTTT
j_call: TRBJ1-6
v_call: TRBV5-1
d_call: NA
clone_size: NA

cdr3_aa: CAWSPAYGYTF
cdr3_nt: TGTGCCTGGAGCCCCGCATATGGCTACACCTTC
j_call: TRBJ1-2
v_call: TRBV30
d_call: NA
clone_size: NA

cdr3_aa: CASSSGDGYTF
cdr3_nt: TGTGCCAGCAGTTCGGGCGATGGCTACACCTTC
j_call: TRBJ1-2
v_call: TRBV27
d_call: NA
clone_size: NA

cdr3_aa: CASSFYFGSSWTQYF
cdr3_nt: TGTGCCAGCAGCTTTTATTTCGGATCCTCGTGGACCCAGTACTTC
j_call: TRBJ2-5
v_call: TRBV11-2
d_call: NA
clone_size: NA

cdr3_aa: CASSLVQNNEKLFF
cdr3_nt: TGTGCCAGCAGTTTAGTACAGAATAATGAAAAACTGTTTTTT
j_call: TRBJ1-4
v_call: TRBV28
d_call: NA
clone_size: NA

cdr3_aa: CASSVGLSSSSYNSPLHF
cdr3_nt: TGTGCCAGCAGCGTTGGGCTCTCGAGCAGCTCCTATAATTCACCCCTCCACTTT
j_call: TRBJ1-6
v_call: TRBV9
d_call: NA
clone_size: NA

cdr3_aa: CSAIQGAGQYF
cdr3_nt: TGCAGTGCTATACAGGGGGCTGGGCAGTACTTC
j_call: TRBJ2-7
v_call: TRBV20-1
d_call: TRBD1
clone_size: NA

cdr3_aa: CAWSPTYPRGGAQGTEAFF
cdr3_nt: TGTGCCTGGAGCCCGACCTACCCCCGGGGAGGGGCGCAGGGCACTGAAGCTTTCTTT
j_call: TRBJ1-1
v_call: TRBV30
d_call: NA
clone_size: NA

cdr3_aa: CASSSAALNYGYTF
cdr3_nt: TGTGCCAGCAGCTCCGCGGCCCTGAACTATGGCTACACCTTC
j_call: TRBJ1-2
v_call: TRBV27
d_call: NA
clone_size: NA

cdr3_aa: CASSLLGQRSYEQYF
cdr3_nt: TGTGCCAGCAGTTTACTGGGACAGCGTTCCTACGAGCAGTACTTC
j_call: TRBJ2-7
v_call: TRBV27
d_call: TRBD1
clone_size: NA

cdr3_aa: CASSHTGTSGITGELFF
cdr3_nt: TGTGCCAGCAGTCACACCGGGACTAGCGGAATCACCGGGGAGCTGTTTTTT
j_call: TRBJ2-2
v_call: TRBV6-6
d_call: TRBD2
clone_size: few

cdr3_aa: CASGSRGVDQPQHF
cdr3_nt: TGTGCCAGCGGAAGTCGGGGTGTGGATCAGCCCCAGCATTTT
j_call: TRBJ1-5
v_call: TRBV28
d_call: NA
clone_size: NA

cdr3_aa: CASSLGGDTGELFF
cdr3_nt: TGTGCCAGCAGCCTAGGCGGGGACACCGGGGAGCTGTTTTTT
j_call: TRBJ2-2
v_call: TRBV7-3
d_call: NA
clone_size: NA

cdr3_aa: CASSLYTDTQYF
cdr3_nt: TGTGCCAGCAGCCTGTACACAGATACGCAGTATTTT
j_call: TRBJ2-3
v_call: TRBV7-2
d_call: NA
clone_size: NA

cdr3_aa: CASSRDRDLYGYTF
cdr3_nt: TGTGCCAGCAGCCGGGACAGAGACTTATATGGCTACACCTTC
j_call: TRBJ1-2
v_call: TRBV9
d_call: TRBD1
clone_size: NA

cdr3_aa: CANRQGGTGELFF
cdr3_nt: TGTGCCAACCGACAGGGAGGCACCGGGGAGCTGTTTTTT
j_call: TRBJ2-2
v_call: TRBV28
d_call: NA
clone_size: NA

cdr3_aa: CARRGGHSPLHF
cdr3_nt: TGTGCGCGGCGGGGCGGACATTCACCCCTCCACTTT
j_call: TRBJ1-6
v_call: TRBV27
d_call: NA
clone_size: NA

cdr3_aa: CATSEMGKETQYF
cdr3_nt: TGTGCCACCAGTGAGATGGGGAAAGAGACCCAGTACTTC
j_call: TRBJ2-5
v_call: TRBV24-1
d_call: NA
clone_size: once

cdr3_aa: CASWEIQGSPLHF
cdr3_nt: TGTGCCAGCTGGGAAATTCAAGGGTCACCCCTCCACTTT
j_call: TRBJ1-6
v_call: TRBV2
d_call: NA
clone_size: NA

cdr3_aa: CASSGEGINSPLHF
cdr3_nt: TGTGCCAGCAGTGGGGAAGGTATAAATTCACCCCTCCACTTT
j_call: TRBJ1-6
v_call: TRBV2
d_call: NA
clone_size: NA

cdr3_aa: CASTPFWAEETQYF
cdr3_nt: TGTGCCAGCACCCCATTTTGGGCGGAAGAGACCCAGTACTTC
j_call: TRBJ2-5
v_call: TRBV7-2
d_call: NA
clone_size: NA

cdr3_aa: CASSPGLHGEQFF
cdr3_nt: TGTGCTAGCAGCCCAGGACTCCACGGGGAGCAGTTCTTC
j_call: TRBJ2-1
v_call: TRBV7-7
d_call: NA
clone_size: once

cdr3_aa: CASSAQGFYNSPLHF
cdr3_nt: TGTGCCAGCAGCGCCCAGGGCTTTTATAATTCACCCCTCCACTTT
j_call: TRBJ1-6
v_call: TRBV7-2
d_call: NA
clone_size: NA

cdr3_aa: CASSQGISRDSPLHF
cdr3_nt: TGTGCCAGCAGCCAAGGAATAAGCAGGGATTCACCCCTCCACTTT
j_call: TRBJ1-6
v_call: TRBV3-1/TRBV3-2
d_call: NA
clone_size: NA

cdr3_aa: CASRPSGPSGTEAFF
cdr3_nt: TGTGCCAGCAGGCCGTCCGGGCCGAGCGGCACTGAAGCTTTCTTT
j_call: TRBJ1-1
v_call: TRBV28
d_call: NA
clone_size: NA

cdr3_aa: CATKQGGNQPQHF
cdr3_nt: TGTGCCACCAAACAGGGGGGCAATCAGCCCCAGCATTTT
j_call: TRBJ1-5
v_call: TRBV2
d_call: TRBD1
clone_size: medium-sized

cdr3_aa: CATSVSRDTEAFF
cdr3_nt: TGTGCAACGTCTGTGTCTCGGGACACTGAAGCTTTCTTT
j_call: TRBJ1-1
v_call: TRBV19
d_call: NA
clone_size: NA

cdr3_aa: CAWSVQTGEQFF
cdr3_nt: TGTGCCTGGAGTGTCCAGACAGGTGAGCAGTTCTTC
j_call: TRBJ2-1
v_call: TRBV30
d_call: NA
clone_size: NA

cdr3_aa: CASSRRQGTDTQYF
cdr3_nt: TGTGCCAGCAGCAGACGACAAGGCACAGATACGCAGTATTTT
j_call: TRBJ2-3
v_call: TRBV6-2/TRBV6-3
d_call: NA
clone_size: NA

cdr3_aa: CASSRLVLAGVSGNTIYF
cdr3_nt: TGTGCCAGCAGCCGTTTGGTACTAGCGGGGGTTTCAGGAAACACCATATATTTT
j_call: TRBJ1-3
v_call: TRBV7-9
d_call: NA
clone_size: NA

cdr3_aa: CASSFEVWADTQYF
cdr3_nt: TGTGCCAGCAGCTTTGAGGTATGGGCAGATACGCAGTATTTT
j_call: TRBJ2-3
v_call: TRBV7-6
d_call: NA
clone_size: NA